The clone carrying this TCR beta chain appeared a single time. This sample stems from a study of shared clonotypes between healthy human individuals. TCRdb's copy holds only in-frame clones and misses some; the assay was immunoSEQ multiplex PCR. The sample holds about 120,000 clones, 68% seen once. The clonotype comes from a woman aged 25 to 39 in good health. The sequenced material came from memory CD8+ T cells sorted from blood. The sample's subset: CD45RO+ cells pooled with CCR7-negative TemRA cells.

The CDR3 nucleotides read TGTGCCAGTCTTGAGGGAGTATATGGCAATCAGCCCCAGCATTTT. Its translation: CASLEGVYGNQPQHF. The chain carries TRBV19 and TRBJ1-5, with D hard to call. The V gene lost 8 bases and the J gene lost 2 bases, with 16 bases spanning the gap. The germline V gene encodes CDR1 LNHDA and CDR2 SQIVND (reference sequence). The CDR3 runs 15 residues.